Sequencing of this T cell receptor (beta chain) was carried out in a study of cytomegalovirus exposure and HLA in healthy donors. General study points: TCR beta chain V- and J-gene trimming was linked, in a later analysis, to a missense variant in DCLRE1C. Sequencing likely generated an artifact that appeared as a cluster of highly shared sequence variants. Rates of TCR association differed by HLA locus in a later analysis, with DRB1 highest and HLA-C lowest.

The junction had 5 bases not matched to a gene; V was cut back by 1 base and J by 1 base. Germline V gene data show CDR1 as MDHEN and CDR2 as SYDVKM. The CDR3 runs 18 residues. Amplification used 60 Vbeta primers and 13 Jbeta primers. Profiled with immunoSEQ multiplex PCR; TCRdb holds only in-frame clones, not every one. The sample consists of approximately 190,000 clones, about 80% of them appearing once. Note on this clone: Its target is not known.

The TCR sequence derives from a woman in her 30s in good health and CMV-seropositive. The chain is built from TRBV28 and TRBJ2-4; 12 bases align to TRBD2. The sample taken for sequencing was PBMCs. CDR3 sequence (DNA): TGTGCCAGCAGTTTATCCCGACTAGCGGGGGTGGCCAAAAACATTCAGTACTTC. This translates into CASSLSRLAGVAKNIQYF.